The 32 T cell receptor beta chains presented below share a single source sample, sequenced in a study of cytomegalovirus exposure and HLA in healthy donors. The PCR had 60 Vbeta and 13 Jbeta primers. Using immunoSEQ multiplex PCR, the repertoire was profiled, and TCRdb retains in-frame clones only, with some absent. Among 150,000 or so clones, 81% were seen once, and the ten largest hold roughly 4.5%. Sequencing input: PBMCs. These receptors were collected from a woman aged 18-29 years in good health and CMV-seropositive.

This chain links TRBV10-3 with TRBJ2-2; TRBD2 aligns across 8 bases. Germline V gene sequence: CDR1 ENHRY, CDR2 SYGVKD. V shed 5 bases and J 5 bases; nucleotides not matched to a gene: 4. The CDR3 covers 14 residues. This CDR3 is CAISTSGGTGELFF. The CDR3 region has the DNA TGTGCCATCAGTACTAGCGGAGGGACCGGGGAGCTGTTTTTT.

The V call is TRBV15, the J call TRBJ1-1; D is unresolved. The CDR3 runs to 14 residues. Germline CDR1 is LNHNV and CDR2 is YYDKDF (reference sequence). V lost 8 bases to trimming and J lost 3 bases, with 16 bases between them. This CDR3 is CATSRMGDHTEAFF. DNA of the CDR3: TGTGCCACCTCCCGTATGGGAGATCACACTGAAGCTTTCTTT.

V usage is TRBV4-3 and J usage is TRBJ1-2, with D possibly matching TRBD1 (5 bases). Trimming shortened V by 4 bases and J by 5 bases, and 17 bases separated the two germline ends. From germline, CDR1 is LGHNA and CDR2 YSLEER. There are 15 residues in the CDR3. The CDR3 reads CASSRRGTGGYGYTF. The CDR3 region has the DNA TGCGCCAGCAGCCGGAGGGGCACTGGAGGTTATGGCTACACCTTC.

This sequence joins TRBV6-1 and TRBJ2-7; tentatively, D is TRBD2 (7 bases). Germline loops: CDR1 MNHNS, CDR2 SASEGT. V was shortened by 2 bases and J by 2 bases, with 13 bases between the two germline ends. There are 15 residues in the CDR3. DNA of the CDR3: TGTGCCAGCAGTGAAAGAGGGGGGGGTACCTACGAGCAGTACTTC. It encodes CASSERGGGTYEQYF.

This sequence joins TRBV5-1 and TRBJ2-3; TRBD1 is a possible D gene (6 bases). The CDR3 spans 16 residues. Germline V lookup: CDR1 SGHRS, CDR2 YFSETQ. The V end lost 4 bases, the J end lost 3 bases, and 18 bases lay between the germline ends. CDR3 coding DNA: TGCGCCAGCAGCCCCGGACAGATACCTTCTACAGATACGCAGTATTTT. The encoded protein is CASSPGQIPSTDTQYF.

The chain has TRBV5-5 and TRBJ2-4; maybe TRBD2 (6 bases). Germline assignment: CDR1 SGHKS and CDR2 YYEKEE (reference sequence). Trimming stripped 4 bases from V and 5 bases from J, with 19 bases between. The CDR3 extends over 16 amino acids. CDR3 sequence reads: CASSDAEGGLQNIQYF. DNA for the CDR3: TGTGCCAGCAGCGACGCCGAGGGAGGACTCCAAAACATTCAGTACTTC.

This clone is a singleton in its sample. The genes are TRBV5-6 and TRBJ2-2; D remains unclear. The CDR3 runs to 14 residues. Germline lookup yields CDR1 SGHDT and CDR2 YYEEEE. V was cut by 4 bases and J by 8 bases, with 15 bases left in between. CDR3 protein: CASSPHPELGELFF. CDR3 in DNA: TGTGCCAGCAGCCCCCACCCGGAGTTGGGGGAGCTGTTTTTT.

J is TRBJ2-7 and V is TRBV11-3; 10 bases are a match to TRBD1. Germline CDR1 SGHNT, CDR2 YENEEA. Trimming removed 5 bases from V and 5 bases from J; junction bases left unmatched: 12. This CDR3 region has 16 residues. The CDR3 region has the DNA TGTGCCAGCAGCCCAGATTCCGGGACAGGGGCAAACGAGCAGTACTTC. Its protein is CASSPDSGTGANEQYF.

The chain recombines TRBV7-8 with TRBJ2-5; 9 bases line up with TRBD1. Per the germline V gene, CDR1 is SGHVS and CDR2 is FQNEAQ. This CDR3 region has 15 residues. Trimming took 5 bases from V and 2 from J; bases not matched to a gene: 6. The CDR3, as DNA: TGTGCCAGCAGCCTGGACAGGGGACCACAAGAGACCCAGTACTTC. Protein sequence: CASSLDRGPQETQYF.

The rearrangement links TRBV6-4 to TRBJ2-1; 8 bases line up with TRBD2. CDR1 and CDR2 from the germline V gene are MRHNA and SNTAGT. This CDR3 has 15 amino acids. V gave up 3 bases and J gave up 5 bases; unmatched junction bases: 6. CDR3 sequence: CASSERGEGHNEQFF. The CDR3 DNA reads TGTGCCAGCAGTGAGCGGGGGGAGGGACACAATGAGCAGTTCTTC.

The chain couples TRBV7-2 to TRBJ2-5; 8 bases are shared with TRBD2. The germline gives CDR1 SGHTA, CDR2 FQGNSA. This CDR3 spans 16 amino acids. Trimming took 1 base from V and 5 from J; bases not matched to a gene: 9. The CDR3 spells CASSLVSGGVGETQYF. CDR3 bases: TGTGCCAGCAGCTTAGTGTCCGGGGGGGTTGGGGAGACCCAGTACTTC.

This chain joins TRBV6-5 and TRBJ2-7; 7 bases are a match to TRBD1. Unmatched junction bases numbered 1, after V lost 0 bases and J lost 2 bases. The CDR3 is 14 amino acids. Germline V gene data show CDR1 as MNHEY and CDR2 as SVGAGI. The CDR3 reads CASSYSGQTYEQYF. CDR3 in DNA: TGTGCCAGCAGTTACTCGGGACAGACCTACGAGCAGTACTTC.

This rearrangement joins TRBV5-6 to TRBJ2-7; D gene ambiguous. The CDR3 is 12 amino acids. Between the trimmed V and J ends, which lost 1 base and 3 bases, there was a span of 5 bases. The germline CDR1 and CDR2 sequences are SGHDT and YYEEEE. In nucleotides, the CDR3 is TGTGCCAGCAGCTTGCCGGGCTACGAGCAGTACTTC. It translates to CASSLPGYEQYF.

The chain couples TRBV7-2 to TRBJ1-1; D uncertain. CDR1 and CDR2 (germline): SGHTA, FQGNSA. The CDR3 is 16 amino acids. The V and J ends lost 2 bases and 1 base respectively, with 14 bases between them. The CDR3 DNA reads as TGTGCCAGCAGCTTATGGTTTCCGGTTGAGAACACTGAAGCTTTCTTT. Residues: CASSLWFPVENTEAFF.

The V and J genes are TRBV18 and TRBJ1-6; 7 nucleotides line up with TRBD1. J was trimmed by 7 bases and V by 1 base; bases with no gene match: 7. The CDR3 spans 16 residues. Germline-derived CDR1 and CDR2 are KGHSH and LQKENI. For the CDR3, the DNA is TGTGCCAGCTCACCACAGGTCACAGGGGCGAATTCACCCCTCCACTTT. Its translation: CASSPQVTGANSPLHF. Full variable domain (missing parts from reference TRBV18 and TRBJ1-6): NAGVMQNPRHLVRRRGQEARLRCSPMKGHSHVYWYRQLPEEGLKFMVYLQKENIIDESGMPKERFSAEFPKEGPSILRIQQVVRGDSAAYFCASSPQVTGANSPLHFGNGTRLTVT.

This clone occurred a few times. The V call is TRBV5-6, the J call TRBJ2-2; 7 positions agree with TRBD2. With V trimmed by 0 bases and J by 7 bases, 3 bases remained unmatched. CDR1 and CDR2 (germline): SGHDT, YYEEEE. CDR3 length: 14 residues. The CDR3 loop reads CASSLAGGFGELFF. Written as DNA, the CDR3 is TGTGCCAGCAGCTTGGCCGGGGGGTTCGGGGAGCTGTTTTTT. The full variable domain, with the rest looked up from reference TRBV5-6 and TRBJ2-2, is DAGVTQSPTHLIKTRGQQVTLRCSPKSGHDTVSWYQQALGQGPQFIFQYYEEEERQRGNFPDRFSGHQFPNYSSELNVNALLLGDSALYLCASSLAGGFGELFFGEGSRLTVL.

The chain is built from TRBV7-3 and TRBJ1-1; 9 nucleotides match TRBD1. V shed 5 bases, J shed 0 bases, and the junction held 4 bases outside the gene matches. This CDR3 region has 15 residues. CDR1 and CDR2 from the germline V gene are SGHTA and FQGTGA. The CDR3 DNA sequence: TGTGCCAGCAGCGCCGGACAGGGGATGAACACTGAAGCTTTCTTT. This codes for CASSAGQGMNTEAFF.

This chain joins TRBV28 and TRBJ2-3; the D is unclear. Germline V CDR1 and CDR2: MDHEN, SYDVKM. This CDR3 is built from 14 residues. Trimming removed 3 bases at V and 1 base at J, with 8 bases between. The CDR3 nucleotides read TGTGCCAGCAGTTTCCTGGCGGGCACAGATACGCAGTATTTT. It yields the protein CASSFLAGTDTQYF.

The gene calls are TRBV7-9 and TRBJ1-2; no clear D gene. Trimming left V 5 bases short and J 6 bases short, with 13 bases between. The CDR3 has 13 residues. CDR1 SEHNR and CDR2 FQNEAQ come from the germline V gene (reference sequence). For the CDR3, the DNA is TGTGCCAGCAGCCCCTCGGGTTTTAATGGCTACACCTTC. Its translation: CASSPSGFNGYTF.

This chain joins TRBV19 and TRBJ1-1; possible D gene TRBD1, 5 bases. With 3 bases removed from V and 4 bases from J, the gap between germline ends came to 12 bases. This CDR3 has 14 amino acids. Germline loops: CDR1 LNHDA, CDR2 SQIVND (reference sequence). In DNA form, the CDR3 reads TGTGCCAGTAGTATGGATCGGGGACTCACTGAAGCTTTCTTT. This codes for CASSMDRGLTEAFF.

The rearrangement links TRBV11-2 to TRBJ1-1; D is uncertain. The V end lost 5 bases, the J end lost 1 base, and 14 bases lay between the germline ends. Germline V lookup: CDR1 SGHAT, CDR2 FQNNGV. This CDR3 has 15 residues. CDR3 amino acids: CASSPTRGRNTEAFF. The DNA of the CDR3 is TGTGCCAGCAGCCCCACACGTGGGAGGAACACTGAAGCTTTCTTT.

The chain employs TRBV6-5 and TRBJ2-7; TRBD2 matches at 7 bases. The DNA end lines up better with TRBJ2-5; the J call may be wrong. Germline lookup yields CDR1 MNHEY and CDR2 SVGAGI. The CDR3 covers 15 residues. The CDR3 region has the DNA TGTGCCAGCAGTTACGCGGCGGGGGAACAAGAGACCCAGTACTTC. Its protein is CASSYAAGEQETQYF.

This chain links TRBV7-9 with TRBJ1-2, with TRBD1 matching over 8 bases. V gave up 8 bases and J gave up 0 bases; unmatched junction bases: 8. From germline, CDR1 is SEHNR and CDR2 FQNEAQ (reference sequence). This CDR3 comprises 15 residues. The CDR3 spells CASGTGLGANYGYTF. In DNA form, the CDR3 reads TGTGCCAGCGGGACAGGACTAGGAGCTAACTATGGCTACACCTTC.

The rearrangement uses TRBV5-1 and TRBJ2-5; D possibly corresponds to TRBD1 (6 bases). V was trimmed by 7 bases and J by 5 bases, leaving 18 bases between them. Germline loops: CDR1 SGHRS, CDR2 YFSETQ. This CDR3 has 14 residues. In DNA form, the CDR3 reads TGCGCCAGCGAACCATCAACAGGGTTCGAGACCCAGTACTTC. This sequence encodes CASEPSTGFETQYF.

The rearrangement uses TRBV28 and TRBJ1-5; 8 positions agree with TRBD1. Germline assignment: CDR1 MDHEN and CDR2 SYDVKM. CDR3 size: 16 residues. J gave up 2 bases and V 4 bases, and 7 bases lay outside the gene matches. CDR3 loop: CASSSVTGVGNQPQHF. CDR3 sequence (DNA): TGTGCCAGCAGTTCGGTGACAGGGGTAGGCAATCAGCCCCAGCATTTT.

This sequence joins TRBV5-1 and TRBJ1-1; 8 bases align to TRBD1. Germline V gene lookup returns CDR1 SGHRS and CDR2 YFSETQ. This CDR3 has 15 residues. The CDR3 loop reads CASKTQGAMNTEAFF. In nucleotides, the CDR3 is TGCGCTTCAAAAACCCAGGGGGCTATGAACACTGAAGCTTTCTTT.

The rearrangement uses TRBV9 and TRBJ2-3; the match to TRBD2 covers 11 bases. The trim removed 2 bases at V and 2 bases at J, leaving 4 bases unmatched. Germline loops: CDR1 SGDLS, CDR2 YYNGEE. The CDR3 runs 16 residues. In nucleotides, the CDR3 is TGTGCCAGCAGCGTCTCTAGCGGGGGGACCACAGATACGCAGTATTTT. Its protein product is CASSVSSGGTTDTQYF.

The gene calls are TRBV5-4 and TRBJ1-4; tentatively, D is TRBD1 (6 bases). V lost 3 bases to trimming and J lost 8 bases, with 17 bases between them. Looked up from germline, CDR1 is SGHNT and CDR2 is YYREEE (reference sequence). This CDR3 region has 15 residues. CDR3: CASSSQGKADEKLFF. The CDR3 DNA is TGTGCCAGCAGCTCGCAGGGGAAGGCAGACGAAAAACTGTTTTTT. Based on the CDR3 plus reference TRBV5-4 and TRBJ1-4, the full variable domain is ETGVTQSPTHLIKTRGQQVTLRCSSQSGHNTVSWYQQALGQGPQFIFQYYREEENGRGNFPPRFSGLQFPNYSSELNVNALELDDSALYLCASSSQGKADEKLFFGSGTQLSVL.

In DNA form, the CDR3 reads TGCGCCAGCAGCCAGATGACAGGGGAGCAGCCCCAGCATTTT. Its protein is CASSQMTGEQPQHF. The chain uses TRBV4-3 and TRBJ1-5, with TRBD1 matching 8 bases. Germline CDR1 is LGHNA and CDR2 is YSLEER. This CDR3 is built from 14 residues. Trimming removed 3 bases from V and 7 bases from J; junction bases left unmatched: 5.

This clone was picked up one time. The rearrangement links TRBV28 to TRBJ2-2; the match to TRBD2 covers 9 bases. Germline trimming cut 8 bases from V and 2 bases from J; bases unmatched to any gene: 9. This CDR3 spans 16 amino acids. The germline V gene has CDR1 MDHEN and CDR2 SYDVKM. CDR3 loop: CASLRRLADNTGELFF. The DNA for the CDR3 is TGTGCCAGCCTCCGCCGACTAGCGGATAACACCGGGGAGCTGTTTTTT.

The chain uses TRBV11-1 and TRBJ2-7; D not certain. Trimming cost V 1 base and J 3 bases, with 7 bases left between them. Germline CDR1 reads SGHAT; CDR2 reads FQDESV (reference sequence). CDR3 size: 13 residues. CDR3 in amino acids: CASSLDRHYEQYF. CDR3 nucleotides: TGTGCCAGCAGCTTAGACAGACACTACGAGCAGTACTTC.

The V gene is TRBV15, the J gene TRBJ1-5; maybe TRBD1 (5 bases). V was trimmed by 7 bases and J by 7 bases, leaving 26 bases between them. The CDR3 spans 17 residues. CDR1 and CDR2 from the germline V gene are LNHNV and YYDKDF (reference sequence). DNA for the CDR3: TGTGCCACCATGGGGGTGGGGGGATTAGGGCGGCGCCAGCCCCAGCATTTT. This encodes CATMGVGGLGRRQPQHF.